The rows below give T cell receptor beta chains drawn from one sample of a study of T cells in localized non-small cell lung cancer. The method was immunoSEQ multiplex PCR; TCRdb's version includes in-frame clones alone and lacks a portion of them. The table includes around 50,000 clones, 86% detected once. The material sequenced was peripheral blood, taken before any cancer treatment. Receptor source: a woman between 40 and 69 years old with stage I lung adenocarcinoma. The CDR3 runs from the conserved cysteine through the conserved F or W. Fields, in order: D gene, V gene, clone size, J gene, CDR3 protein, CDR3 DNA. The D gene is left open where the match is weak. Only part of the rows carry a size: once, few, many, or a class if the clone is expanded.

-	TRBV27	-	TRBJ2-3	CASSLYVGPRDTQYF	TGTGCCAGCAGTTTATACGTGGGGCCCCGGGATACGCAGTATTTT
-	TRBV2	-	TRBJ1-5	CASSGYGQPQHF	TGTGCCAGCAGTGGGTATGGTCAGCCCCAGCATTTT
-	TRBV10-3	-	TRBJ1-3	CAISEERAVISSGNTIYF	TGTGCCATCAGTGAAGAGAGGGCAGTCATAAGCTCTGGAAACACCATATATTTT
TRBD1	TRBV7-9	once	TRBJ1-2	CASSSIARDRGRISYGYTF	TGTGCCAGCAGCTCGATCGCCCGGGACAGGGGGCGAATTAGCTATGGCTACACCTTC
-	TRBV6-6	-	TRBJ2-1	CASSYRTDANNEQFF	TGTGCCAGCAGTTACCGGACCGACGCGAACAATGAGCAGTTCTTC
-	TRBV7-8	-	TRBJ2-1	CASSLGGGYNEQFF	TGTGCCAGCAGCTTGGGGGGCGGTTACAATGAGCAGTTCTTC
-	TRBV4-3	-	TRBJ1-4	CASSQELGLGEFF	TGCGCCAGCAGCCAAGAGTTAGGCCTGGGGGAGTTTTTT
TRBD1	TRBV7-8	-	TRBJ1-2	CASSPTGGGYTF	TGTGCCAGCAGCCCTACAGGGGGCGGCTACACCTTC
TRBD1	TRBV4-3	-	TRBJ1-5	CASSQDRGSQPQHF	TGCGCCAGCAGCCAAGACAGGGGGTCTCAGCCCCAGCATTTT
-	TRBV2	-	TRBJ2-1	CASSVTSVEQFF	TGTGCCAGCAGTGTGACTAGTGTTGAGCAGTTCTTC
-	TRBV11-3	-	TRBJ2-7	CASSGPGHEQYF	TGTGCCAGCAGCGGGCCAGGGCACGAGCAGTACTTC
-	TRBV10-3	-	TRBJ2-4	CAISEGDGKNIQYF	TGTGCCATCAGTGAAGGGGATGGCAAAAACATTCAGTACTTC
TRBD1	TRBV6-5	-	TRBJ2-7	CASRPHGTGGLEQYF	TGTGCCAGCAGACCTCACGGGACAGGGGGCCTCGAGCAGTACTTC
-	TRBV11-2	once	TRBJ2-1	CASSLGRTGPYNEQFF	TGTGCCAGCAGCTTAGGGCGAACAGGCCCCTACAATGAGCAGTTCTTC
-	TRBV9	-	TRBJ1-6	CASSVGGGGSPLHF	TGTGCCAGCAGCGTAGGAGGCGGAGGTTCACCCCTCCACTTT
TRBD1	TRBV2	-	TRBJ2-2	CATLLDRATGELFF	TGTGCCACCCTTTTGGACAGGGCGACCGGGGAGCTGTTTTTT
TRBD1	TRBV7-9	-	TRBJ2-3	CASGGGQGRTDTQYF	TGTGCCAGCGGAGGGGGACAGGGACGCACAGATACGCAGTATTTT